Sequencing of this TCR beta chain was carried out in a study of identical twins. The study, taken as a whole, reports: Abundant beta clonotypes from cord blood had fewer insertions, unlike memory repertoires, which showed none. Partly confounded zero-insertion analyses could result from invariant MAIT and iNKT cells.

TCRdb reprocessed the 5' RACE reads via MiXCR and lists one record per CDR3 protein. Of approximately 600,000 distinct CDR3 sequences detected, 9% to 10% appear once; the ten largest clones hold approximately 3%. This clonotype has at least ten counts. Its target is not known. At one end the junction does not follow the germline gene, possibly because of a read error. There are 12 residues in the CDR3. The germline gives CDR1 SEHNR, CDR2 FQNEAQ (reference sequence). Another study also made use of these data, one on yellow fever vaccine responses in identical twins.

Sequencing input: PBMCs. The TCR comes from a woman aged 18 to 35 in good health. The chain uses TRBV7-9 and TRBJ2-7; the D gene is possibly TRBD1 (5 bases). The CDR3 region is CAGRVNDYEQYF. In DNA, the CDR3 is TGTGCCGGCAGGGTCAATGACTACGAGCAGTACTTC.